These 31 T cell receptor beta chains share one sample of origin, sequenced in a study of CXCR3-negative and CXCR3-positive naive CD8 T cells. General observations from the study: Compared with CXCR3-negative naive cells, CXCR3-positive naive cells showed more hydrophobic TRB CDR3s.

All TRB cDNA libraries came from 5' RACE performed with UMI labels. From the 5' RACE reads, TCRdb lists one entry per CDR3 protein and no DNA. This sample lists around 60,000 distinct CDR3 sequences; its ten largest clones have about 0.84%. The antigens these receptors bind are not known. Sequencing used naive CXCR3+ CD8+ T cells from blood. Subset meaning: CD45RO-CCR7+CD27+CD95- naive CD8+ T cells expressing CXCR3 (TNR3+). The receptors were sampled from a human donor in good health. Some clones in this sample may be carry-over from other donors' samples.

The chain is built from TRBV4-2 and TRBJ1-5; TCRdb's D call, TRBD1, is unchecked because there is no DNA. This CDR3 region has 18 residues. CDR1 LGHNA and CDR2 YNFKEQ come from the germline V gene. The CDR3 reads CASSQDGQGPYSNQPQHF.

This chain connects TRBV29-1 to TRBJ2-1; TCRdb outputs TRBD2, but without DNA this stays unchecked. Per the germline V gene, CDR1 is SQVTM and CDR2 is ANQGSEA. There are 11 residues in the CDR3. CDR3 sequence reads: CSAEGSYEQFF.

The V gene is TRBV14, the J gene TRBJ2-3; the D gene TCRdb calls, TRBD1, cannot be checked with no DNA. This CDR3 is 13 amino acids long. The germline gives CDR1 SGHDN, CDR2 FVKESK. CDR3: CASSRAPLDTQYF.

This chain joins TRBV4-3 and TRBJ2-7; there is no DNA to check the TCRdb D call of TRBD1. This CDR3 is built from 15 residues. Germline CDR1 reads LGHNA; CDR2 reads YSLEER. This CDR3 is CASSQDGQAPYEQYF.

The chain recombines TRBV12-3 or TRBV12-4 with TRBJ2-5; with no DNA, the TCRdb D assignment of TRBD1 cannot be verified. The CDR3 loop spans 14 amino acids. Here the CDR3 reads CASSRQGVWETQYF.

The chain combines TRBV9 with TRBJ2-1. Looked up from germline, CDR1 is SGDLS and CDR2 is YYNGEE. There are 16 residues in the CDR3. CDR3 sequence: CASSPTGSTAYNEQFF.

V gene TRBV5-5 combines with J gene TRBJ2-1; TCRdb lists TRBD2, though no DNA is available to test this call. The CDR3 is 16 residues long. Per germline, CDR1 SGHKS and CDR2 YYEKEE (reference sequence). The CDR3 sequence: CASSPRTSGSPNEQFF.

The V gene is TRBV6-5, the J gene TRBJ2-5; TCRdb names TRBD2, which stays unverified in the absence of DNA. The CDR3 runs 12 residues. Germline lookup yields CDR1 MNHEY and CDR2 SVGAGI. The CDR3 sequence: CASGPNPGTQYF.

The chain has TRBV19 and TRBJ2-1; TCRdb selects TRBD1, and the lack of DNA leaves this call unchecked. The V gene's germline CDR1 is LNHDA and CDR2 SQIVND (reference sequence). The CDR3 is made up of 14 amino acids. The CDR3: CASSLGQGQDEQFF.

The rearrangement uses TRBV29-1 and TRBJ2-2. The CDR3 is 11 amino acids. The germline V gene has CDR1 SQVTM and CDR2 ANQGSEA. Here the CDR3 reads CSVYLVGELFF.

The chain employs TRBV29-1 and TRBJ2-2. The germline gives CDR1 SQVTM, CDR2 ANQGSEA. The CDR3 is 11 residues long. CDR3 in amino acids: CSVRTAGELFF.

The V and J genes are TRBV4-2 and TRBJ1-1. The length of the CDR3 is 15 residues. CDR1 is LGHNA and CDR2 is YNFKEQ in the germline V gene. CDR3 amino acids: CASSLPKQPFTEAFF.

V gene TRBV9 combines with J gene TRBJ2-5; the TRBD2 assignment by TCRdb is unverifiable without DNA. Germline values: CDR1 SGDLS, CDR2 YYNGEE. The CDR3 spans 15 residues. The CDR3 loop reads CASSLDSDTAWTQYF.

This chain joins TRBV29-1 and TRBJ2-4. Germline V gene data show CDR1 as SQVTM and CDR2 as ANQGSEA. The CDR3 covers 13 residues. This CDR3 reads CSVVYFNGNIQYF.

The gene calls are TRBV11-1 and TRBJ2-3; TCRdb's D gene call, TRBD1, goes unchecked for lack of DNA. Germline CDR1 is SGHAT and CDR2 is FQDESV (reference sequence). The CDR3 totals 19 residues. CDR3 region: CASSFPSAGGTPSTDTQYF.

This chain uses TRBV20-1 with TRBJ2-2; the TRBD1 assignment by TCRdb is unverifiable without DNA. Germline V gene lookup returns CDR1 DFQATT and CDR2 SNEGSKA (reference sequence). The CDR3 extends over 14 amino acids. The CDR3 protein is CSARDRGNTGELFF.

The chain uses TRBV4-2 and TRBJ2-7; the D gene TCRdb calls, TRBD2, cannot be checked with no DNA. Germline CDR1 and CDR2: LGHNA and YNFKEQ. The CDR3 totals 16 residues. The CDR3 sequence: CASSPEGSLPPYEQYF.

The rearrangement joins TRBV18 to TRBJ1-2; the D gene TCRdb calls, TRBD1, cannot be checked with no DNA. Germline V gene data show CDR1 as KGHSH and CDR2 as LQKENI. The CDR3 consists of 19 residues. CDR3 region: CASSLGAGAISSHNYGYTF.

The chain uses TRBV4-2 and TRBJ2-7; TCRdb selects TRBD2, and the lack of DNA leaves this call unchecked. Germline V gene data show CDR1 as LGHNA and CDR2 as YNFKEQ. CDR3 length: 14 amino acids. The CDR3 protein is CASSQEPLTYEQYF.

This chain uses TRBV4-3 with TRBJ2-7; TCRdb calls TRBD1, which cannot be checked without DNA. This CDR3 has 17 residues. The germline CDR1 and CDR2 sequences are LGHNA and YSLEER. The CDR3 sequence is CASSQGVSRDSTYEQYF.

The rearrangement uses TRBV3-1 and TRBJ1-1. Germline V gene sequence: CDR1 LGHDT, CDR2 YNNKEL (reference sequence). CDR3 length: 12 residues. This chain's CDR3 is CASSQANTEAFF.

V usage is TRBV6-2 or TRBV6-3 and J usage is TRBJ2-1; TCRdb calls TRBD1, which cannot be checked without DNA. CDR1 is MNHEY and CDR2 is SVGEGT in the germline V gene. The CDR3 runs to 15 residues. The CDR3 loop reads CASSSNPLRDNEQFF.

The chain couples TRBV19 to TRBJ2-7; TCRdb's D call, TRBD1, is unchecked because there is no DNA. Germline CDR1 LNHDA, CDR2 SQIVND (reference sequence). The CDR3 runs 14 residues. CDR3 loop: CASREFEGVGEQYF.

The V and J genes are TRBV28 and TRBJ2-3; TCRdb reports TRBD1, a call that lacks DNA to check it against. In germline, CDR1 is MDHEN, CDR2 SYDVKM. The CDR3 consists of 15 residues. CDR3 protein: CASIPDRGRADTQYF.

The CDR3 loop is CASSLVSGDYTDTQYF. The chain carries TRBV11-2 and TRBJ2-3; TCRdb reports TRBD1, a call that lacks DNA to check it against. CDR3 length: 16 residues. From germline, CDR1 is SGHAT and CDR2 FQNNGV.

V is TRBV7-9 and J is TRBJ2-1; checking the TCRdb D call of TRBD2 is not possible without DNA. The V gene's germline CDR1 is SEHNR and CDR2 FQNEAQ (reference sequence). This CDR3 is 16 amino acids long. CDR3 in amino acids: CASSGPGTTTYNEQFF. The variable domain in full, with the rest retrieved from reference TRBV7-9 and TRBJ2-1, is DTGVSQNPRHKITKRGQNVTFRCDPISEHNRLYWYRQTLGQGPEFLTYFQNEAQLEKSRLLSDRFSAERPKGSFSTLEIQRTEQGDSAMYLCASSGPGTTTYNEQFFGPGTRLTVL.

The V gene is TRBV19, the J gene TRBJ2-7; there is no DNA to check the TCRdb D call of TRBD1. The CDR3 is made up of 15 amino acids. Looked up from germline, CDR1 is LNHDA and CDR2 is SQIVND (reference sequence). The CDR3: CASSIRDSLRYEQYF.

The chain joins TRBV21-1 to TRBJ1-4. TRBV21-1 is recorded as a pseudogene. The length of the CDR3 is 15 residues. The CDR3 reads CASSTRQGLGEKLFF.

V is TRBV12-3 or TRBV12-4 and J is TRBJ1-2. This CDR3 region has 13 residues. The CDR3 loop reads CASLSGNFDGYTF.

The rearrangement joins TRBV4-2 to TRBJ2-7. This CDR3 comprises 15 residues. Germline values: CDR1 LGHNA, CDR2 YNFKEQ. The CDR3 loop is CASSQELRTSYEQYF.

The rearrangement uses TRBV29-1 and TRBJ1-1. There are 11 residues in the CDR3. The germline V gene has CDR1 SQVTM and CDR2 ANQGSEA. The CDR3 sequence: CSVVGYTEAFF. Using reference TRBV29-1 and TRBJ1-1 for the parts outside the CDR3, the full variable domain is SAVISQKPSRDICQRGTSLTIQCQVDSQVTMMFWYRQQPGQSLTLIATANQGSEATYESGFVIDKFPISRPNLTFSTLTVSNMSPEDSSIYLCSVVGYTEAFFGQGTRLTVV.